The T cell receptor (beta chain) under discussion was sequenced for a study of shared clonotypes between healthy human individuals. General observations from the study: Non-shared clonotypes were found to have lower generation probabilities than the clonotypes that were shared by all four of the sorted-subset donors.

The CDR3 consists of 11 residues. V lost 3 bases and J lost 10, with 10 bases in between. Germline V gives CDR1 DFQATT, CDR2 SNEGSKA (reference sequence). On this clone: No antigen is known for it.

Clones were sequenced by immunoSEQ multiplex PCR, and TCRdb holds only the in-frame ones, with some missing. The sample lists approximately 1.9 million clones, 93% occurring once. Terminally differentiated effector memory CD45RA+ cells were left out of the naive CD8 fraction, which was CD45RO-negative and positively selected for CCR7. The genes are TRBV20-1 and TRBJ2-1; weak D call: TRBD1 (6 bases). Sequencing was performed on naive CD8+ T cells from PBMCs. This TCR was recovered from a man aged 18 to 29 in good health. Some clones in this sample may be carry-over from other donors' samples. CDR3 amino acids: CSARKQGEQFF. In nucleotides, the CDR3 is TGCAGTGCTAGGAAGCAGGGGGAGCAGTTCTTC.